This T cell receptor (beta chain) is drawn from a study of somatic mutations in cytotoxic T cells in rheumatoid arthritis (dated by TCRdb to about 2017). Background for the entire study: Peripheral blood (around 31 ml EDTA) was collected from patients immediately after diagnosis and before any treatment began. Sorted V beta1+ cells also underwent TCRB sequencing, and some V beta antibody-stained T-cell populations were flow-sorted at nearly 100% purity on a FACSAria II or Sony SH800. In newly diagnosed rheumatoid arthritis without treatment, the study examined if expanded CD8+ T-cell clones harbor somatic mutations, relying on TCRB deep sequencing to characterize clonality. TCRB deep sequencing covered over 55 patients with rheumatoid arthritis along with approximately 20 healthy controls. The median ages of the patient and control groups were essentially identical. Study-wide findings and limitations: Viral specificity could not be ruled out by absence from virus-specific databases, and the antigen targets of the expanded CD8+ clones remained unknown. Healthy controls showed no age-related increase in CD8+ clonality, whereas patients did (Spearman r ≈ 0.5). In about an eighth of the 65 patients, more than 20% of CD8+ cells belonged to the largest CD8+ clone, while several identical CD8+ TCRB sequences were shared between blood and synovial fluid. CD8+ T-cell clonality did not differ significantly between rheumatoid arthritis patients and age-matched healthy controls.

Only one count was recorded for this clone. Its antigen is currently not known. Base qualities are missing; no much larger clone stands one base away. Positive magnetic bead selection on an AutoMACS was used to isolate CD4+ and CD8+ cells, with flow cytometry used to check purity. A TCR V beta antibody panel was used in flow cytometry to screen first for clonal expansions, which were then characterized by TCRB deep sequencing of sorted CD8+ fractions. Peripheral blood mononuclear cells were obtained using density gradient separation with Ficoll-Paque PLUS. DNA was extracted from CD4-enriched, CD8-enriched or PBMC samples with Nucleospin Tissue or Tissue XS kits and quantified with a Qubit 2.0 fluorometer. TCRB CDR3 sequencing used the immunoSEQ assay on genomic DNA. On the authors' methods: When patient CD8+ clones exceeding 1% were checked against published virus-specific TCRB sequences, only a few matched. Nothing other than productive TCRB rearrangements was included in the analyses. Clonality was expressed as a Shannon entropy-based productive clonality index, with each clone defined by a unique TCRB CDR3 sequence. The template counts of each clone relative to the total templates per sample were used to calculate repertoire overlap between two samples. A correlation with a Spearman r of over 0.55 was found between V-gene usage by flow cytometry and V-gene usage by TCRB sequencing. Drawn from immuneACCESS, this table holds only the in-frame rearrangements with V and J called that TCRdb kept. Clones are partly lost; checked studies trace under half to an unresolved V gene and leave the rest unexplained. V and J calls and clone size are as listed in that table; D and trimming were resolved from the DNA. The sample has around 15,000 clones on record, around 80% of them singletons. The ten largest clones add up to around 6.7% of the sample.

Sequencing was done on a sample of CD8+ T cells sorted from blood. This receptor was obtained from an adult with rheumatoid arthritis.

The nucleotide sequence is TGTGCCAGCTCACCACCGACGGAGAGCTATGGCTACACCTTC. This gives the protein CASSPPTESYGYTF. In this chain, TRBV18 is recombined with TRBJ1-2, with no confidently assigned D gene. The V end loses 0 bases and the J end loses 4 bases, and a stretch of 9 bases separates them. Its CDR3 holds 14 amino acids, cysteine through phenylalanine. The entry retains the CDR3 DNA only, 42 bases that are in frame from base 1. The germline V gene encodes CDR1 KGHSH and CDR2 LQKENI.